A selection of T cell receptor beta chains follows, all from one sample in a study of low-dose radiotherapy and immunotherapy resistance in tumors. Each CDR3 protein is one row after TCRdb ran MiXCR on the reads. Of over 50,000 distinct CDR3 sequences listed, around 34% were seen once; the top ten hold over 7%. Sequencing used PBMCs, obtained after low-dose radiotherapy plus immunotherapy. The source is a male donor with rectosigmoid adenocarcinoma. The CDR3 runs from the conserved cysteine through the conserved F or W. The D gene is left open where the match is weak. The size field is filled for only some rows; it gives once, few, many or a size class.

CDR3 DNA	CDR3 protein	D gene	clone size	V gene	J gene
TGTGCCAGCAGTACCTGGACAGGGGTGAGCTCCTACGAGCAGTACTTC	CASSTWTGVSSYEQYF	TRBD1	.	TRBV28	TRBJ2-7
TGTGCCAGCAGTGAAGTGGGCGACTACAATGAGCAGTTCTTC	CASSEVGDYNEQFF	.	many	TRBV2	TRBJ2-1
TGTGCCATCACCCGGGCCGAGGGCCACGAGCAGTACTTC	CAITRAEGHEQYF	.	.	TRBV10-3	TRBJ2-7
TGTGCCAGCAGCTTAGCGCGAGGGAGCTCCTACAATGAGCAGTTCTTC	CASSLARGSSYNEQFF	.	many	TRBV7-6	TRBJ2-1
TGTGCCAGCAGCGTCGGGGGCATCTTAGAGACCCAGTACTTC	CASSVGGILETQYF	.	.	TRBV28	TRBJ2-5
TGCGCCAGCAGACCGGGCGCAGGGGGCAATGAGCAGTTCTTC	CASRPGAGGNEQFF	TRBD1	many	TRBV4-1	TRBJ2-1
TGTGCCATCAGTGAGTCAAGGCGTAATGAAAAACTGTTTTTT	CAISESRRNEKLFF	.	.	TRBV6-2/TRBV6-3	TRBJ1-4
TGTGCCAGTACCGAACGTCAGGGGTCGAACACTGAAGCTTTCTTT	CASTERQGSNTEAFF	.	many	TRBV19	TRBJ1-1
TGTGCCAGCAGTTTCAAGGGGGCGTGGGGAGAGACCCAGTACTTC	CASSFKGAWGETQYF	TRBD1	many	TRBV28	TRBJ2-5
TGTGCCAGCAGCGGAGACATGTTCTCCTACGAGCAGTACTTC	CASSGDMFSYEQYF	.	many	TRBV5-4	TRBJ2-7
TGTGCCAGCAGTTTATCCGTGGGGCAGGGAAGCTCCTACGAGCAGTACTTC	CASSLSVGQGSSYEQYF	.	.	TRBV28	TRBJ2-7
TGTGCCAGCAGTTTGGGGACTGAAGCTTTCTTT	CASSLGTEAFF	.	many	TRBV27	TRBJ1-1
TGCGCCAGCAGTGAGCGGGAGACAGATACGCAGTATTTT	CASSERETDTQYF	.	many	TRBV10-2	TRBJ2-3
TGTGCCACCACGCCAAGGGGGCGGAATGAGCAGTTCTTC	CATTPRGRNEQFF	TRBD1	.	TRBV5-6	TRBJ2-1
TGTGCCAGCAGGCCTTGGCAGGGGGCCCAGTACTTC	CASRPWQGAQYF	TRBD1	.	TRBV6-2/TRBV6-3	TRBJ2-5
TGTGCCAGCAGTTTATGGGGATGGGGCACAGATACGCAGTATTTT	CASSLWGWGTDTQYF	.	.	TRBV12-3/TRBV12-4	TRBJ2-3
TGTGCCAGCAGTGAGTACGGGAATCGCTACGAGCAGTACTTC	CASSEYGNRYEQYF	.	many	TRBV28	TRBJ2-7
TGTGCCAGCAGGGGTTCCGGGACGCTCGTCGATTTCTTC	CASRGSGTLVDFF	.	.	TRBV28	TRBJ2-1
TGTGCCAGCAGTATGACTACCTCGGGGCTCGAGCAGTACTTC	CASSMTTSGLEQYF	.	.	TRBV28	TRBJ2-7
TGTGCCAGCAGCGCTGGGACAGGGTTTTATGGCTACACCTTC	CASSAGTGFYGYTF	TRBD1	many	TRBV7-2	TRBJ1-2
TGTGCCAGCAGTCTTGAAAATCAGCCCCAGCATTTT	CASSLENQPQHF	.	many	TRBV7-9	TRBJ1-5
TGTGCCAGCAGCTCGACAGGGGCTAGGGTTGGGATGAACACTGAAGCTTTCTTT	CASSSTGARVGMNTEAFF	TRBD1	many	TRBV7-2	TRBJ1-1
TGTGCCTGGAGTTTAATGGATTCACCCCTCCACTTT	CAWSLMDSPLHF	.	.	TRBV30	TRBJ1-6
TGTGCCAGCAGTTTTGTAAAGGGCCGGACTGAAGCTTTCTTT	CASSFVKGRTEAFF	.	.	TRBV12-3/TRBV12-4	TRBJ1-1
TGCAGTGCTGTCCCGGGTAGCGGGGACACCGGGGAGCTGTTTTTT	CSAVPGSGDTGELFF	TRBD2	many	TRBV20-1	TRBJ2-2
TGTGCCAGCAGCCCCATCGGTAATTCGTACACAGATACGCAGTATTTT	CASSPIGNSYTDTQYF	.	many	TRBV7-2	TRBJ2-3
TGTGCCAGCAGCTTAGAGGCAGAGGGAGGGGCTTTCTTT	CASSLEAEGGAFF	.	many	TRBV7-9	TRBJ1-1
TGCGCCAGCAGCCAGGGCCACTCCTACGAGCAGTACTTC	CASSQGHSYEQYF	.	.	TRBV4-3	TRBJ2-7
TGTGCCAGCACCCAAGGAGGGTTTTCCTACAATGAGCAGTTCTTC	CASTQGGFSYNEQFF	.	few	TRBV7-9	TRBJ2-1